This is a list of T cell receptor beta chains from one sample in a study of cytomegalovirus exposure and HLA in healthy donors. Assay used: immunoSEQ multiplex PCR; TCRdb lists only in-frame clones, some missing. Of 130,000 or so clones in the sample, about 90% were seen once. The material sequenced was PBMCs. The receptor set was obtained from a man aged 25 to 40 in good health and CMV-seronegative. Each CDR3 is given with its conserved first and last residue. A D gene is named only where the DNA matches it firmly. Clone size, where shown, is once, few, many, or a class for clones that have expanded.

- | TRBJ2-7 | - | TRBV4-2 | CASSQESGVLLREQYF | TGTGCCAGCAGCCAAGAATCAGGGGTTCTACTACGAGAGCAGTACTTC
- | TRBJ1-1 | - | TRBV5-1 | CASSASWDSPEAFF | TGCGCCAGCAGCGCATCTTGGGACTCCCCTGAAGCTTTCTTT
- | TRBJ2-3 | - | TRBV11-2 | CASSSPQGGDTQYF | TGTGCCAGCAGCTCCCCCCAGGGAGGAGATACGCAGTATTTT
- | TRBJ1-2 | TRBD1 | TRBV5-1 | CASKTRGESYYGYTF | TGCGCCAGCAAAACCAGGGGGGAATCTTACTATGGCTACACCTTC
few | TRBJ1-6 | - | TRBV7-9 | CASSTGSGNSPLHF | TGTGCCAGCAGCACGGGGTCAGGAAATTCACCCCTCCACTTT
- | TRBJ2-7 | - | TRBV5-6 | CASSLGTAHYEQYF | TGTGCCAGCAGCTTGGGGACAGCGCACTACGAGCAGTACTTC
- | TRBJ2-1 | TRBD1 | TRBV5-1 | CASSLYRGLYNEQFF | TGCGCCAGCAGCTTGTACAGGGGGTTATACAATGAGCAGTTCTTC
- | TRBJ2-1 | - | TRBV27 | CASRALTQRDNEQFF | TGTGCCAGCAGAGCACTAACCCAGAGAGACAATGAGCAGTTCTTC
- | TRBJ1-3 | - | TRBV7-9 | CASSRDGGGNTIYF | TGTGCCAGCAGCAGGGACGGGGGTGGAAACACCATATATTTT
- | TRBJ2-7 | - | TRBV10-3 | CAMSGEGGNCEQYF | TGTGCCATGTCGGGAGAGGGGGGGAATTGCGAGCAGTACTTC
- | TRBJ2-5 | - | TRBV6-1 | CASSVVGGEQETQYF | TGTGCCAGCAGTGTGGTGGGGGGAGAGCAAGAGACCCAGTACTTC
- | TRBJ2-3 | - | TRBV27 | CASRNLGAGATDTQYF | TGTGCCAGCAGGAACCTAGGGGCGGGGGCGACAGATACGCAGTATTTT
- | TRBJ2-7 | TRBD1 | TRBV19 | CASSPGQLSSYEQYF | TGTGCCAGTAGTCCGGGACAGTTGAGCTCCTACGAGCAGTACTTC
- | TRBJ2-4 | TRBD2 | TRBV4-1 | CASSQVLGTSGIQYF | TGCGCCAGCAGCCAAGTTCTAGGGACTAGCGGGATTCAGTACTTC
- | TRBJ1-6 | TRBD1 | TRBV6-1 | CAGRGLNSPLHF | TGTGCCGGAAGGGGGCTGAATTCACCCCTCCACTTT
- | TRBJ1-2 | TRBD1 | TRBV5-8 | CASSPGQGAPSGYTF | TGTGCCAGCAGCCCCGGACAGGGGGCCCCTAGTGGCTACACCTTC
- | TRBJ1-5 | - | TRBV18 | CASSPQQGNQPQHF | TGTGCCAGCTCACCCCAACAGGGTAATCAGCCCCAGCATTTT
- | TRBJ1-6 | TRBD1 | TRBV6-6 | CASSGDRGASPLHF | TGTGCCAGCAGTGGAGACAGGGGGGCTTCACCCCTCCACTTT
- | TRBJ2-1 | - | TRBV4-3 | CASSLGTNEQFF | TGCGCCAGCAGCCTGGGGACTAATGAGCAGTTCTTC
- | TRBJ1-2 | - | TRBV21-1 | CASSKELVGASNGYTF | TGTGCCAGCAGCAAAGAACTCGTGGGGGCGTCTAATGGCTACACCTTC
once | TRBJ2-7 | - | TRBV10-3 | CAISDKGAYEQYF | TGTGCCATCAGTGATAAGGGGGCCTACGAGCAGTACTTC
- | TRBJ2-3 | - | TRBV11-2 | CASSSPDSTDTQYF | TGTGCCAGCAGCTCGCCAGACTCGACGGATACGCAGTATTTT
- | TRBJ1-4 | TRBD1 | TRBV7-9 | CASSLGQGGEKLFF | TGTGCCAGCAGCTTAGGACAGGGTGGTGAAAAACTGTTTTTT
few | TRBJ1-5 | - | TRBV5-1 | CASSLGQGKPQHF | TGCGCCAGCAGCTTGGGACAAGGAAAGCCCCAGCATTTT
- | TRBJ1-4 | - | TRBV18 | CASSPSSGIGEKLFF | TGTGCCAGCTCACCGTCTTCGGGGATTGGCGAAAAACTGTTTTTT
- | TRBJ1-1 | - | TRBV5-1 | CASSLGLGNTEAFF | TGCGCCAGCAGCTTGGGACTTGGGAACACTGAAGCTTTCTTT
- | TRBJ2-1 | - | TRBV4-1 | CASSQEERSRGYNEQFF | TGCGCCAGCAGCCAAGAAGAACGGAGCAGGGGATACAATGAGCAGTTCTTC
- | TRBJ1-2 | TRBD1 | TRBV5-4 | CASSLGQGASGYTF | TGTGCCAGCAGCTTGGGACAGGGGGCTTCTGGCTACACCTTC
many | TRBJ2-7 | TRBD1 | TRBV6-1 | CASSETGTGGYEQYF | TGTGCCAGCAGTGAAACCGGGACAGGGGGCTACGAGCAGTACTTC
- | TRBJ1-5 | TRBD1 | TRBV2 | CASSALVTGGGQPQHF | TGTGCCAGCAGCGCACTCGTAACAGGGGGTGGGCAGCCCCAGCATTTT
- | TRBJ2-1 | - | TRBV19 | CASSIIGSYNEQFF | TGTGCCAGTAGTATCATCGGCTCCTACAATGAGCAGTTCTTC
- | TRBJ1-6 | TRBD1 | TRBV19 | CASSIGTGDSPLHF | TGTGCCAGTAGTATAGGGACAGGGGATTCACCCCTCCACTTT
- | TRBJ1-1 | - | TRBV11-2 | CASSSDGSEAFF | TGTGCCAGCAGCTCTGACGGGTCGGAAGCTTTCTTT
- | TRBJ1-3 | TRBD1 | TRBV2 | CASILQGPGNTIYF | TGTGCCAGCATCCTACAGGGGCCTGGAAACACCATATATTTT
- | TRBJ1-2 | - | TRBV7-9 | CASSFGTSGYGYTF | TGTGCCAGCAGCTTTGGGACATCCGGCTATGGCTACACCTTC
- | TRBJ2-7 | - | TRBV27 | CASSARSSYEQYF | TGTGCCAGCAGTGCGCGTTCCTCCTACGAGCAGTACTTC
- | TRBJ1-1 | - | TRBV7-2 | CASSLVYRNTEAFF | TGTGCCAGCAGCTTAGTGTACAGGAACACTGAAGCTTTCTTT